This TCR beta chain was found in a study of shared clonotypes between healthy human individuals. The wider study: Researchers drew samples from two women and a few men aged 18 to 49.

Method: immunoSEQ multiplex PCR; TCRdb's copy keeps in-frame clones and lacks some. The sample yields some 2,100,000 clones, approximately 94% seen once. Trimming removed 7 bases from V and 2 bases from J, with 11 bases in between. This CDR3 contains 13 residues. Germline V gives CDR1 LGHNT, CDR2 FRNRAP. This TCR was sampled from a young man in good health. The chain has TRBV12-5 and TRBJ1-2; TRBD1 is a possible D gene (6 bases). Material for sequencing was naive CD4+ T cells sorted from blood. The subset: CD45RA+ positively selected. CDR3 sequence: CASALTGNYGYTF. CDR3 sequence (DNA): TGTGCTAGTGCCCTGACAGGAAACTATGGCTACACCTTC.